What follows describes a single T cell receptor (beta chain). The junction departs from germline at one end; a sequencing error may be responsible. This CDR3 has 17 amino acids. A modified ARM-PCR protocol with three rounds of nested PCR amplified TCRbeta. TCRdb re-called the multiplex PCR reads with MiXCR, one entry per CDR3 protein. The table has 90,000 to 120,000 distinct CDR3 sequences, 65% seen once. This entry belongs to a study of tumor and adjacent non-tumor tissue in lung cancer. About the research overall: Each sample yielded 4 million to 4.5 million productive TCRbeta reads on average.

RNA was extracted from bulk tissue without any cell sorting. This non-tumor lung sample came from over 3 cm beyond the tumor edge. This receptor was obtained from a man aged 30-40 years with non-small cell lung cancer. The sequencing input was distant non-tumor lung tissue. The chain is built from TRBV12-3 or TRBV12-4 and TRBJ2-3, with 7 bases identical to TRBD1. CDR3 in amino acids: CTSRQSWTGASTDTQYF. The CDR3 region has the DNA TGTACCAGCAGACAATCCTGGACAGGAGCCTCCACAGATACGCAGTATTTT.